Listed here are 32 T cell receptor beta chains from one sample, sequenced in a study of beta chain features in type 1 diabetes. Expressed TCRB transcripts were sequenced because the isolated RNA had all been reverse transcribed beforehand. The data were produced by immunoSEQ multiplex PCR, yet TCRdb's version contains in-frame clones alone and is incomplete. The sample has a few hundred thousand clones, around 16% seen once; the top ten hold approximately 0.02%. Sequenced sample: naive CD4+ T cells from blood. These TCRs come from a woman aged 18-29 years in good health.

This chain uses TRBV30 with TRBJ2-1; 16 nucleotides agree with TRBD2. This CDR3 is built from 14 residues. Germline trimming cut 4 bases from V and 12 bases from J; bases unmatched to any gene: 6. Germline V gene sequence: CDR1 GTSNPN, CDR2 SVGIG (reference sequence). The DNA for the CDR3 is TGTGCCTGGACTCCGGGACTAGCGGGAGGGCCGCAGTTCTTC. It yields the protein CAWTPGLAGGPQFF.

This sequence joins TRBV5-4 and TRBJ2-3; D may be TRBD2 (6 bases). Germline loops: CDR1 SGHNT, CDR2 YYREEE (reference sequence). The CDR3 extends over 17 amino acids. Trimming cost V 4 bases and J 0 bases, with 18 bases left between them. Here the CDR3 reads CASSQGGGGSSTDTQYF. The DNA of the CDR3 is TGTGCCAGCAGCCAAGGCGGCGGAGGGTCTAGCACAGATACGCAGTATTTT.

The chain uses TRBV28 and TRBJ2-1, with TRBD2 matching 11 bases. V lost 5 bases and J lost 7; bases outside the gene matches: 7. CDR3 length equals 15 residues. Germline V gene data show CDR1 as MDHEN and CDR2 as SYDVKM. This CDR3 reads CASSPRLAGHNEQFF. CDR3 DNA sequence: TGTGCCAGCAGTCCCCGACTAGCGGGACATAATGAGCAGTTCTTC.

The gene calls are TRBV7-3 and TRBJ2-3; the D gene is possibly TRBD1 (6 bases). The germline V and J ends were trimmed by 6 bases and 6 bases, with 19 bases remaining between them. The CDR3 totals 15 residues. CDR1 and CDR2 (germline): SGHTA, FQGTGA. CDR3 region: CASSFQGGYGDTQYF. CDR3 nucleotide sequence: TGTGCCAGCAGTTTTCAAGGGGGATACGGCGATACGCAGTATTTT.

V usage is TRBV5-1 and J usage is TRBJ1-5, with a possible D match to TRBD1 (6 bases). V was trimmed by 0 bases and J by 11 bases, leaving 21 bases between them. This CDR3 is 16 amino acids long. CDR1 and CDR2 (germline): SGHRS, YFSETQ. CDR3: CASSLEGLTGPWAQHF. CDR3 DNA sequence: TGCGCCAGCAGCTTGGAGGGGCTGACAGGCCCATGGGCCCAGCATTTT.

This clone was found a few times. V is TRBV2 and J is TRBJ2-1; 10 bases line up with TRBD1. The CDR3 totals 14 residues. Germline lookup yields CDR1 SNHLY and CDR2 FYNNEI. The V gene end was trimmed by 4 bases and the J gene end by 4 bases; junction bases not matched to a gene: 1. CDR3 bases: TGTGCCAGCAGTGGGACAGGGGGATACAATGAGCAGTTCTTC. Translated, it gives CASSGTGGYNEQFF.

Regarding this clone: This specimen includes other DNA sequences encoding the same CDR3. The chain uses TRBV5-1 and TRBJ1-1; 8 bases map to TRBD1. The germline V gene has CDR1 SGHRS and CDR2 YFSETQ. The CDR3 consists of 14 residues. Trimming at V came to 0 bases and at J to 4 bases, leaving 2 bases not matched to a gene. CDR3 nucleotides: TGCGCCAGCAGCTTGGTTGACAGGGGCACTGAAGCTTTCTTT. This gives the protein CASSLVDRGTEAFF. Variable domain in full (rest from reference TRBV5-1 and TRBJ1-1): KAGVTQTPRYLIKTRGQQVTLSCSPISGHRSVSWYQQTPGQGLQFLFEYFSETQRNKGNFPGRFSGRQFSNSRSEMNVSTLELGDSALYLCASSLVDRGTEAFFGQGTRLTVV.

V gene TRBV30 combines with J gene TRBJ2-4; TRBD2 matches at 7 bases. Germline assignment: CDR1 GTSNPN and CDR2 SVGIG (reference sequence). This CDR3 comprises 12 residues. V dropped 5 bases and J dropped 7; count of bases not matched to a gene: 5. The CDR3 DNA reads as TGTGCCTGGGCGGGAGACCAGAACATTCAGTACTTC. Protein product: CAWAGDQNIQYF.

This clone has only a few counts. CDR3: CAWNVGDTEAFF. The CDR3 DNA reads as TGTGCCTGGAACGTAGGGGACACTGAAGCTTTCTTT. The chain has TRBV30 and TRBJ1-1; D is possibly TRBD1 (5 bases). The CDR3 is made up of 12 amino acids. Germline V gene lookup returns CDR1 GTSNPN and CDR2 SVGIG (reference sequence). The V end lost 4 bases, the J end lost 3 bases, and 9 bases lay between the germline ends.

This clone appeared a few times. This chain joins TRBV30 and TRBJ2-3; TRBD2 aligns across 13 bases. CDR3 size: 19 residues. Trimming removed 3 bases from V and 6 bases from J; junction bases left unmatched: 18. From germline, CDR1 is GTSNPN and CDR2 SVGIG (reference sequence). The DNA for the CDR3 is TGTGCCTGGAGGAGGGGGCATCGACTAGCGGGAGGCCCCCAGGATACGCAGTATTTT. It specifies CAWRRGHRLAGGPQDTQYF.

Written as DNA, the CDR3 is TGTGCCAGCAGCGGTGGGGGGGTACGATACACAGATACGCAGTATTTT. It specifies CASSGGGVRYTDTQYF. This chain links TRBV9 with TRBJ2-3, with 7 nucleotides matching TRBD2. With V trimmed by 3 bases and J by 2 bases, 9 bases remained unmatched. The CDR3 is 16 amino acids. Germline CDR1 reads SGDLS; CDR2 reads YYNGEE.

For this clone: Other DNA sequences in the sample encode the same CDR3. The chain joins TRBV6-1 to TRBJ1-5, with D possibly TRBD1 on 5 matching bases. The V gene's germline CDR1 is MNHNS and CDR2 SASEGT. The CDR3 is 14 residues long. V shed 0 bases and J shed 6 bases, with 9 bases lying between them. The CDR3 bases are TGTGCCAGCAGTGAAGCGGGGGGTGGTCAGCCCCAGCATTTT. It is translated as CASSEAGGGQPQHF.

The sample holds a few counts of this clone. The chain uses TRBV28 and TRBJ1-1; D is undetermined. The germline V gene encodes CDR1 MDHEN and CDR2 SYDVKM. This CDR3 comprises 15 residues. V was pared by 5 bases and J by 1 base, with 14 bases between. Written as DNA, the CDR3 is TGTGCCAGCAGTCTTACCGGTGGAGGGAACACTGAAGCTTTCTTT. Protein product: CASSLTGGGNTEAFF.

The chain has TRBV15 and TRBJ2-6, with a tentative D call TRBD1 (6 bases). CDR1 and CDR2 (germline): LNHNV, YYDKDF (reference sequence). Trimming cost V 5 bases and J 3 bases, with 14 bases left between them. The CDR3 loop spans 16 amino acids. The CDR3 bases are TGTGCCACCAGCGCAAGGACAGTTCATGGGGCCAACGTCCTGACTTTC. Protein: CATSARTVHGANVLTF.

This clone was counted between two and nine times. The chain has TRBV18 and TRBJ2-3; 10 positions match TRBD2. The CDR3 loop spans 19 amino acids. Trimming cost V 3 bases and J 1 base; bases outside gene matches: 13. Germline V gene data show CDR1 as KGHSH and CDR2 as LQKENI. CDR3 protein: CASSPRVASGSIGTDTQYF. The CDR3 coding sequence is TGTGCCAGCTCACCGCGGGTGGCTAGCGGGAGTATCGGCACAGATACGCAGTATTTT.

The chain recombines TRBV15 with TRBJ2-3, with unresolved D. V lost 0 bases and J lost 6, with 7 bases in between. Germline V gene sequence: CDR1 LNHNV, CDR2 YYDKDF (reference sequence). The CDR3 is 13 residues long. The CDR3 DNA follows: TGTGCCACCAGCAGAGATGTACAGGATACGCAGTATTTT. Translation: CATSRDVQDTQYF.

The chain recombines TRBV28 with TRBJ2-7; TRBD2 is a possible D gene (6 bases). The germline V gene encodes CDR1 MDHEN and CDR2 SYDVKM. Trimming removed 0 bases at V and 5 bases at J, with 17 bases between. CDR3 length: 16 residues. CDR3 sequence: CASSLWGSGRTNEQYF. The CDR3 bases are TGTGCCAGCAGTTTATGGGGTAGCGGTAGAACCAACGAGCAGTACTTC.

This clone turned up a few times. The chain combines TRBV27 with TRBJ1-2; the match to TRBD1 covers 8 bases. V trimming: 8 bases; J trimming: 2 bases; junction bases outside the gene matches: 10. CDR3 size: 15 residues. The V gene's germline CDR1 is MNHEY and CDR2 SMNVEV (reference sequence). Written as DNA, the CDR3 is TGTGCCAGCGTTCGGGACAGGCCAACCAACTATGGCTACACCTTC. Protein: CASVRDRPTNYGYTF.

This clone has only a few counts. Other DNA variants within this sample encode the same CDR3. The chain couples TRBV5-1 to TRBJ2-1, with 10 bases matching TRBD2. The ends lost 2 bases at V and 5 bases at J; junction bases unmatched: 1. Germline CDR1 SGHRS, CDR2 YFSETQ. This CDR3 is 14 amino acids long. The CDR3 bases are TGCGCCAGCAGCTTAGGACTAGCGGACAATGAGCAGTTCTTC. Translating it yields CASSLGLADNEQFF.

This rearrangement joins TRBV30 to TRBJ2-1, with 8 bases fitting TRBD2. The J segment lost 0 bases and the V segment lost 4 bases, leaving 11 bases of the junction unmatched. CDR3 length equals 17 residues. CDR1 and CDR2 from the germline V gene are GTSNPN and SVGIG (reference sequence). In nucleotides, the CDR3 is TGTGCCTGGAACCCTAGCGGGTTGACCTACTCCTACAATGAGCAGTTCTTC. It is translated as CAWNPSGLTYSYNEQFF.

This clone was detected only a few times. The rearrangement links TRBV10-3 to TRBJ1-2, with D uncertain. V lost 7 bases, J lost 8 bases, and 23 bases lay in between. The germline gives CDR1 ENHRY, CDR2 SYGVKD. The CDR3 is made up of 15 amino acids. CDR3 loop: CAITQGDGELGGYTF. The CDR3 DNA sequence: TGTGCCATCACCCAAGGAGACGGAGAACTCGGAGGCTACACCTTC.

V is TRBV6-1 and J is TRBJ2-7; D is unresolved. The germline V and J ends were trimmed by 3 bases and 4 bases, with 7 bases remaining between them. From germline, CDR1 is MNHNS and CDR2 SASEGT. There are 12 residues in the CDR3. CDR3 loop: CASSDTQYEQYF. DNA of the CDR3: TGTGCCAGCAGTGACACACAGTACGAGCAGTACTTC.

In its sample, this clone was seen a few times. The chain links TRBV5-1 to TRBJ2-1; 9 bases are a match to TRBD2. The CDR3 covers 15 residues. J was trimmed by 5 bases and V by 1 base; bases with no gene match: 4. Looked up from germline, CDR1 is SGHRS and CDR2 is YFSETQ. CDR3 region: CASSLLAGSNNEQFF. The CDR3 DNA reads TGCGCCAGCAGCTTGCTAGCGGGGTCAAACAATGAGCAGTTCTTC. The full variable domain, in which reference TRBV5-1 and TRBJ2-1 provide the parts outside the CDR3, is KAGVTQTPRYLIKTRGQQVTLSCSPISGHRSVSWYQQTPGQGLQFLFEYFSETQRNKGNFPGRFSGRQFSNSRSEMNVSTLELGDSALYLCASSLLAGSNNEQFFGPGTRLTVL.

In nucleotides, the CDR3 is TGTGCCAGCAGCGGGGGCGGGAGGCGCCAAGAGACCCAGTACTTC. It translates to CASSGGGRRQETQYF. J is TRBJ2-5 and V is TRBV9; the match to TRBD2 covers 8 bases. Trimming cost V 3 bases and J 1 base; bases outside gene matches: 5. Germline CDR1 SGDLS, CDR2 YYNGEE. The CDR3 runs 15 residues. Filled out from reference TRBV9 and TRBJ2-5, the complete variable domain reads DSGVTQTPKHLITATGQRVTLRCSPRSGDLSVYWYQQSLDQGLQFLIQYYNGEERAKGNILERFSAQQFPDLHSELNLSSLELGDSALYFCASSGGGRRQETQYFGPGTRLLVL.

A few counts support this clone. The V and J genes are TRBV29-1 and TRBJ1-1, with unresolved D. The V and J ends lost 8 bases and 8 bases respectively, with 12 bases between them. Germline V CDR1 and CDR2: SQVTM, ANQGSEA. The CDR3 is 10 amino acids. The CDR3 region is CSCGQTEAFF. The CDR3, as DNA: TGCAGCTGCGGCCAGACCGAAGCTTTCTTT.

The CDR3 protein is CASSPDRARGYTF. The DNA for the CDR3 is TGTGCCAGCTCACCCGACAGGGCCCGTGGCTACACCTTC. V is TRBV18 and J is TRBJ1-2; 7 bases map to TRBD1. Losses at the gene ends were 3 bases for V and 7 bases for J; bases not matched to a gene: 5. Germline CDR1 KGHSH, CDR2 LQKENI. This CDR3 contains 13 residues.

This rearrangement joins TRBV7-2 to TRBJ2-7; TRBD1 matches at 9 bases. This CDR3 is built from 16 residues. Germline V CDR1 and CDR2: SGHTA, FQGNSA. After removal of 3 bases from V and 2 bases from J, the junction contained 8 bases not matched to a gene. The CDR3 nucleotides are TGTGCCAGCAGCTTTTACAGGGGGCGCAGGCCCTACGAGCAGTACTTC. This gives the protein CASSFYRGRRPYEQYF.

The genes are TRBV7-6 and TRBJ2-1; D remains ambiguous. There are 14 residues in the CDR3. Trimming stripped 0 bases from V and 9 bases from J, with 12 bases between. CDR1 is SGHVS, CDR2 FNYEAQ, per germline. The CDR3 protein is CASSLAPPSGEQFF. The CDR3 bases are TGTGCCAGCAGCTTAGCTCCCCCTTCCGGTGAGCAGTTCTTC. The full variable domain, with the rest looked up from reference TRBV7-6 and TRBJ2-1, is GAGVSQSPRYKVTKRGQDVALRCDPISGHVSLYWYRQALGQGPEFLTYFNYEAQQDKSGLPNDRFSAERPEGSISTLTIQRTEQRDSAMYRCASSLAPPSGEQFFGPGTRLTVL.

The genes are TRBV5-1 and TRBJ2-1; D might be TRBD1 (5 bases). Trimming stripped 0 bases from V and 8 bases from J, with 12 bases between. Germline loops: CDR1 SGHRS, CDR2 YFSETQ. CDR3 length equals 14 residues. For the CDR3, the DNA is TGCGCCAGCAGCTTGGAGTGGCAAGGGGATGAGCAGTTCTTC. Protein: CASSLEWQGDEQFF.

This clone showed up just a few times. This rearrangement joins TRBV25-1 to TRBJ2-1; 10 nucleotides agree with TRBD2. From germline, CDR1 is MGHDK and CDR2 SYGVNS. V shed 2 bases, J shed 12 bases, and the junction held 7 bases outside the gene matches. The CDR3 spans 14 residues. Here the CDR3 DNA reads TGTGCCAGCAGTGAACAGCGGGAGGGCCGCGGGCAGTTCTTC. It is translated as CASSEQREGRGQFF.

Only a few counts were recorded for this clone. The chain has TRBV29-1 and TRBJ2-5; the match to TRBD2 covers 9 bases. V lost 7 bases, J lost 4 bases, and 13 bases stayed unmatched. Germline V gene data show CDR1 as SQVTM and CDR2 as ANQGSEA. The CDR3 extends over 15 amino acids. CDR3 coding DNA: TGCAGCGCTGAGGCGGGGGTAGCGGGAGCAGAGACCCAGTACTTC. Amino acids: CSAEAGVAGAETQYF. Full variable domain (outside the CDR3, taken from reference TRBV29-1 and TRBJ2-5): SAVISQKPSRDICQRGTSLTIQCQVDSQVTMMFWYRQQPGQSLTLIATANQGSEATYESGFVIDKFPISRPNLTFSTLTVSNMSPEDSSIYLCSAEAGVAGAETQYFGPGTRLLVL.

This clone was detected only a few times. The V gene is TRBV9, the J gene TRBJ2-7; 7 bases map to TRBD2. Germline V gene sequence: CDR1 SGDLS, CDR2 YYNGEE. This CDR3 spans 15 amino acids. The V gene end was trimmed by 4 bases and the J gene end by 7 bases; junction bases not matched to a gene: 14. CDR3 loop: CASSWGGSLSEEQYF. The DNA of the CDR3 is TGTGCCAGCAGCTGGGGGGGGTCCCTTTCGGAAGAGCAGTACTTC.